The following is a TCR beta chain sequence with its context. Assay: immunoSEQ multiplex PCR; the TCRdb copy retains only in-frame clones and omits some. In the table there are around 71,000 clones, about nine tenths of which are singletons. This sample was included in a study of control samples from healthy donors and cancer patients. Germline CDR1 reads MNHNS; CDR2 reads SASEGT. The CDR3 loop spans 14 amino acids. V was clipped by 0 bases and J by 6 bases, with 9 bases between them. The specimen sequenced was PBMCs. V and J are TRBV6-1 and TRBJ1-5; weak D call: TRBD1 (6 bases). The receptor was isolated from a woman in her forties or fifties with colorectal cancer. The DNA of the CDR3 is TGTGCCAGCAGTGAAGCGCTACAGGGTCAGCCCCAGCATTTT. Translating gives CASSEALQGQPQHF.